This T cell receptor beta chain was obtained from a study of cytomegalovirus exposure and HLA in healthy donors. Study outcomes and limitations: Cytomegalovirus status was reportedly diagnosed by the classifier with high specificity and sensitivity. The study flagged roughly 160 TCR beta chains as cytomegalovirus-associated. Rarity held for most TCR sequences, but there were some public TCRs that occurred in many donors.

The V end lost 6 bases, the J end lost 2 bases, and 11 bases lay between the germline ends. CDR3 length: 13 amino acids. The germline V gene encodes CDR1 MNHEY and CDR2 SMNVEV (reference sequence). Comment on this clone: Its specificity is not known.

TCRdb's copy holds only in-frame clones and misses some; the assay was immunoSEQ multiplex PCR. This sample has tens of thousands of clones; 90% to 97% occur once, and the top ten carry about 1.5%. Sequenced: PBMCs. The genes are TRBV27 and TRBJ2-7; weak D call: TRBD2 (6 bases). The clonotype comes from a man aged 18 to 35 in good health and CMV-seropositive. The CDR3 reads CASRAGTPYEQYF. CDR3 nucleotides: TGTGCCAGCAGGGCCGGGACTCCCTACGAGCAGTACTTC.